The next 7 T cell receptor beta chains were all read from a single sample in a study of early T cells in non-severe SARS-CoV-2 infection. TCRdb re-derived calls from the 5' RACE reads in MiXCR, one entry per CDR3 protein. The sample includes 65,000 to 80,000 distinct CDR3 sequences, roughly 13% of them seen just once. Sample: whole blood. The receptors here all came from an adult who was a healthcare worker with PCR-confirmed SARS-CoV-2 infection or an uninfected control (not recorded which).

This clonotype has a count of ten or more. Here the CDR3 DNA reads TGTGCCAGCAGCCAAGATTCCACCGGGACTTTGAACACCGGGGAGCTGTTTTTT. Translation: CASSQDSTGTLNTGELFF. The chain couples TRBV4-2 to TRBJ2-2; TRBD2 is a possible D gene (6 bases). V was trimmed by 0 bases and J by 1 base, leaving 15 bases between them. Germline-derived CDR1 and CDR2 are LGHNA and YNFKEQ. There are 18 residues in the CDR3.

This chain joins TRBV29-1 and TRBJ2-1; TRBD1 or TRBD2 may be the D gene (6 bases each). The CDR3 is 15 amino acids. In germline, CDR1 is SQVTM, CDR2 ANQGSEA. The V gene lost 0 bases and the J gene lost 0 bases, with 9 bases spanning the gap. The CDR3 region has the DNA TGCAGCGTTGAAGACCCGGGGGCCTCCTACAATGAGCAGTTCTTC. Translation: CSVEDPGASYNEQFF.

This clonotype was recorded at least ten times. This sequence joins TRBV20-1 and TRBJ1-2, with TRBD1 identical over 9 bases. Germline V lookup: CDR1 DFQATT, CDR2 SNEGSKA (reference sequence). V lost 7 bases, J lost 8 bases, and 8 bases stayed unmatched. There are 12 residues in the CDR3. The CDR3 region has the DNA TGCAGTGTCCGGGACAGGGCGAGCGGCTACACCTTC. Translation: CSVRDRASGYTF.

The table lists this clonotype with a few counts. V usage is TRBV27 and J usage is TRBJ2-7, with 10 positions matching TRBD2. V was clipped by 5 bases and J by 4 bases; unmatched bases: 5. In germline, CDR1 is MNHEY, CDR2 SMNVEV (reference sequence). CDR3 length: 14 residues. CDR3 sequence (DNA): TGTGCCAGCAGTCCGTTGGGACTAGCGTACGAGCAGTACTTC. The encoded protein is CASSPLGLAYEQYF.

This clonotype was recorded many times. The CDR3 spells CASSSRQGTEQYF. CDR3 sequence (DNA): TGTGCCAGCAGTTCCCGACAGGGTACAGAGCAGTACTTC. This chain connects TRBV27 to TRBJ2-7; 7 bases fit TRBD1. CDR3 length: 13 amino acids. V was pared by 4 bases and J by 7 bases, with 7 bases of the junction left unmatched. Germline-derived CDR1 and CDR2 are MNHEY and SMNVEV (reference sequence).

This clonotype has a handful of counts. The V and J genes are TRBV5-6 and TRBJ2-2; no firm D call. In germline, CDR1 is SGHDT, CDR2 YYEEEE. Trimming removed 1 base at V and 3 bases at J, with 16 bases between. The CDR3 sequence is 17 residues long. The CDR3 here is CASSLMPTGLDTGELFF. CDR3 nucleotides: TGTGCCAGCAGCTTGATGCCAACTGGTTTGGACACCGGGGAGCTGTTTTTT.

The chain has TRBV11-2 and TRBJ2-2; 11 positions agree with TRBD2. V gave up 1 base and J gave up 5 bases; unmatched junction bases: 12. Germline CDR1 is SGHAT and CDR2 is FQNNGV. The CDR3 has 19 amino acids. This chain's CDR3 is CASSLAGVLAGVRTGELFF. DNA for the CDR3: TGTGCCAGCAGCTTAGCCGGGGTACTAGCGGGAGTCCGGACCGGGGAGCTGTTTTTT.